These 8 T cell receptor beta chains came from one sample sequenced in a study of shared clonotypes between healthy human individuals. Measured with immunoSEQ multiplex PCR; TCRdb has only the in-frame clones, and not every one. This table has some 2.3 million clones, about 92% appearing once. Sequencing was performed on naive CD4+ T cells from PBMCs. The subset here: CD45RA+ positively selected. The receptors shown here come from a man between 18 and 29 years old in good health. Some clones in this sample may be carry-over from other donors' samples.

CDR3 residues: CASSIDRGDYNEQFF. The CDR3 DNA reads TGTGCCAGCAGCATAGACAGGGGGGACTACAATGAGCAGTTCTTC. The chain joins TRBV7-9 to TRBJ2-1; TRBD1 agrees at 9 bases. CDR1 SEHNR and CDR2 FQNEAQ come from the germline V gene (reference sequence). The CDR3 runs to 15 residues. J gave up 3 bases and V 5 bases, and 5 bases lay outside the gene matches.

The chain uses TRBV5-1 and TRBJ2-7, with TRBD2 identical over 11 bases. The germline V gene encodes CDR1 SGHRS and CDR2 YFSETQ. V shed 4 bases, J shed 3 bases, and the junction held 6 bases outside the gene matches. The CDR3 is 15 amino acids. CDR3 sequence reads: CASSRGLADLYEQYF. The CDR3, as DNA: TGCGCCAGCAGCAGGGGACTAGCGGACCTCTACGAGCAGTACTTC.

J is TRBJ2-7 and V is TRBV6-6; 12 bases fit TRBD2. CDR1 is MNHNY and CDR2 is SVGAGI in the germline V gene (reference sequence). The CDR3 length is 15 residues. The ends lost 4 bases at V and 4 bases at J; junction bases unmatched: 5. CDR3 DNA sequence: TGTGCCAGCAGTTCCGCACTAGCGGGAGGTTACGAGCAGTACTTC. Its protein product is CASSSALAGGYEQYF.

This clone was counted once. The J gene is TRBJ2-7, the V gene TRBV29-1; 11 bases line up with TRBD2. The junction had 0 bases not matched to a gene; V was cut back by 6 bases and J by 5 bases. The CDR3 runs 11 residues. CDR1 and CDR2 from the germline V gene are SQVTM and ANQGSEA. This CDR3 is CSVGLADEQYF. In DNA, the CDR3 is TGCAGCGTGGGACTAGCGGACGAGCAGTACTTC.

CDR3 nucleotide sequence: TGTGCCAGCAGTCTCAGGGGGCGCGGTCAAGAGACCCAGTACTTC. It is translated as CASSLRGRGQETQYF. V usage is TRBV28 and J usage is TRBJ2-5; the match to TRBD1 covers 8 bases. The CDR3 extends over 15 amino acids. Germline V gene lookup returns CDR1 MDHEN and CDR2 SYDVKM. V lost 5 bases, J lost 2 bases, and 7 bases stayed unmatched. Filled out from reference TRBV28 and TRBJ2-5, the complete variable domain reads DVKVTQSSRYLVKRTGEKVFLECVQDMDHENMFWYRQDPGLGLRLIYFSYDVKMKEKGDIPEGYSVSREKKERFSLILESASTNQTSMYLCASSLRGRGQETQYFGPGTRLLVL.

This clone has just one count. J is TRBJ2-2 and V is TRBV19; weak D call: TRBD2 (6 bases). This CDR3 has 15 amino acids. CDR1 and CDR2 from the germline V gene are LNHDA and SQIVND (reference sequence). Trimming left V 0 bases short and J 3 bases short, with 8 bases between. The CDR3 sequence is CASSIERGHTGELFF. The CDR3 DNA is TGTGCCAGTAGTATAGAGCGGGGTCACACCGGGGAGCTGTTTTTT.

The V and J genes are TRBV27 and TRBJ1-5; no definite D call. Between the trimmed V and J ends, which lost 7 bases and 0 bases, there was a span of 19 bases. Per the germline V gene, CDR1 is MNHEY and CDR2 is SMNVEV (reference sequence). This CDR3 region has 17 residues. CDR3 sequence (DNA): TGTGCCAGCATCGATATAGGCGCTCTATATAGCAATCAGCCCCAGCATTTT. It specifies CASIDIGALYSNQPQHF.

This clone was seen a single time. The CDR3 here is CAWGSDGELFF. The CDR3 nucleotides are TGTGCCTGGGGATCTGACGGGGAGCTGTTTTTT. This chain connects TRBV30 to TRBJ2-2; D is uncertain. V was pared by 5 bases and J by 7 bases, with 8 bases between. This CDR3 region has 11 residues. The germline CDR1 and CDR2 sequences are GTSNPN and SVGIG (reference sequence).